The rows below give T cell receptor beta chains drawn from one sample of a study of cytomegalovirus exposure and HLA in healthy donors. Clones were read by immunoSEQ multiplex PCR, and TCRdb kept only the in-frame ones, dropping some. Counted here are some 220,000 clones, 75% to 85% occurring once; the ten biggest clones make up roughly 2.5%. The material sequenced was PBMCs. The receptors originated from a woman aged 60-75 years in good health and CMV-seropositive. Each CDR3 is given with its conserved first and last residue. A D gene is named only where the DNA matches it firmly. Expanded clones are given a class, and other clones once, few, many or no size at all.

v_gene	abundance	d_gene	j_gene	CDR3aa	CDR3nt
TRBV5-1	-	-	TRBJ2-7	CASSTDSFSSYEQYF	TGCGCCAGCAGCACCGACAGTTTCAGCTCCTACGAGCAGTACTTC
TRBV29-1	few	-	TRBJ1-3	CSVGETGPPSGNTIYF	TGCAGCGTCGGAGAAACAGGGCCTCCCTCTGGAAACACCATATATTTT
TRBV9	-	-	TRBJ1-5	CASSVTGSSNQPQHF	TGTGCCAGCAGCGTAACAGGGTCTAGCAATCAGCCCCAGCATTTT
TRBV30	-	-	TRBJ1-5	CAWAGYSNQPQHF	TGTGCCTGGGCCGGTTATAGCAATCAGCCCCAGCATTTT
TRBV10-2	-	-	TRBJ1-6	CASTRLALNSPLHF	TGCGCCAGCACTAGGTTGGCACTTAATTCACCCCTCCACTTT
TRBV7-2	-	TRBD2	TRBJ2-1	CASSTGLAVYNEQFF	TGTGCCAGCAGCACCGGGCTAGCGGTCTACAATGAGCAGTTCTTC
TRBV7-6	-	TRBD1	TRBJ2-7	CASSPQGGQYEQYF	TGTGCCAGCAGCCCCCAAGGGGGACAGTACGAGCAGTACTTC
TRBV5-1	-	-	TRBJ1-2	CASSLEVSSALTHTF	TGCGCCAGCAGCTTGGAGGTCAGTAGTGCCTTGACTCACACCTTC
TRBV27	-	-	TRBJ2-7	CASSLQVGFEQYF	TGTGCCAGCAGTTTACAGGTGGGCTTTGAGCAGTACTTC
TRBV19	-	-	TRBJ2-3	CASSTSTGPDTQYF	TGTGCCAGTAGTACGTCCACAGGCCCAGATACGCAGTATTTT